This paragraph covers one T cell receptor beta chain sequence. Its antigen remains undetermined. One base away there is no much larger clone; base qualities are not given. The CDR3 regions of human TCRbeta chains were subjected to immunosequencing. The study's own analysis went as follows. TCRs in the repertoires were compared against a reference library of SARS-CoV-2-specific TCRs that had been generated with the MIRA antigen-specificity platform. Breadth was defined as the fraction of unique TCRs that were SARS-CoV-2-associated. Depth was defined as the fraction of total T cells that were SARS-CoV-2-associated. Each spike-specific TCR was assigned to its reactive spike region and to a CD4 or CD8 class using the MIRA data. Log10-transformed breadth and depth values were compared by one-way ANOVA with Sidak's multiple comparisons tests. Entries here come from immuneACCESS through TCRdb and include only in-frame sequences with V and J called. Some clones fail to appear in such tables; in the studies checked, an unresolved V gene covers under half of the shortfall, and the cause of the remainder is unknown. The D gene and trimming were derived from the DNA, and the V and J assignments and clone size from that table. For this sample the table gives 140,000 to 150,000 clones, of which 75% to 95% were detected only once. The ten largest clones take up around 2.8% of the sample.

Its CDR3 holds 14 amino acids, cysteine through phenylalanine. Only the CDR3 DNA is retained, 42 bases long and in frame from the first base. Trimming costs V 0 bases and J 4 bases, and their ends lie 11 bases apart. Based on the germline V gene, the CDR1 and CDR2 sequences are SGHRS and YFSETQ. The time point label, as the study defines it: baseline before first vaccination. Explained via the paper, the treatment or condition label denotes: meningococcal conjugate vaccine given as trial control. The vaccinee samples were drawn from two UK trials, COV001 and COV002, one of which was a single-blind randomized controlled phase 2/3 trial testing AZD1222 (ChAdOx1 nCoV-19) in healthy adults. For TCRbeta chain sequencing, PBMC samples from trial participants were taken at day 0 and at day 28 after the second dose. The entry originates in a study of T cell responses to AZD1222 COVID-19 vaccine (dated by TCRdb to the early 2020s). Broadly, across the study: A total of just over 230 trial participants underwent TCR sequencing, of whom about 210 received two doses of AZD1222 and about 25 received two doses of the MenACWY control vaccine. Trial participants were enrolled by age into 18-55, 56-69 and 70-plus year subgroups, with 148, 28 and 57 TCR-sequenced participants respectively. General conclusions and limits of the study: Because no day 14 peak-response samples were available, repertoires were characterized only after the peak T cell response. Most participants were white British and females outnumbered males, and the authors suggested that clonal diversity may have been underestimated. After two AZD1222 doses, spike-specific TCR breadth and depth were significantly higher than at day 0 and than in MenACWY recipients. The 56-69-year group was small, and its depth increase did not reach significance, likely because of low power. The vaccine-associated CD4 TCRs covered the entire spike protein, and the dominant responses fell in regions 160-218 and 743-854. Only five or six AZD1222 recipients were SARS-CoV-2 seropositive at baseline, limiting conclusions about previously exposed vaccinees. Reportedly, almost half of the unique spike-specific TCRs recognized epitopes lying outside the regions that are mutated in the B.1.351 and B.1.1.7 variants.

The chain was built from TRBV5-1 and TRBJ2-7, with TRBD2 perhaps the D gene, on 6 matching bases. The sequenced sample was peripheral blood, obtained on day 0 of MenACWY control vaccination. This TCR came from an adult in good health. The DNA sequence reads TGCGCCAGCAGCTTGGAACCGGCGGGATACGAGCAGTACTTC. Translated, it gives CASSLEPAGYEQYF.